What follows are 14 T cell receptor beta chains derived from one specimen sequenced in a study of shared clonotypes between healthy human individuals. This table comes from immunoSEQ multiplex PCR, and its TCRdb copy is limited to in-frame clones, with some not included. The data contain around 700,000 clones, about three quarters of them singletons. The sequenced sample was memory CD4+ T cells sorted from blood. As to subset: CD45RA-negative fraction. Receptors were obtained from a woman in her twenties or thirties in good health.

This clone has just a few counts. The chain is built from TRBV7-2 and TRBJ2-1, with 10 nucleotides matching TRBD2. This CDR3 is 17 amino acids long. With V trimmed by 5 bases and J by 2 bases, 9 bases remained unmatched. Looked up from germline, CDR1 is SGHTA and CDR2 is FQGNSA. The CDR3 here is CASSLSIGTSAYNEQFF. CDR3 in DNA: TGTGCCAGCAGCCTATCCATCGGGACTAGCGCCTACAATGAGCAGTTCTTC. Together with reference TRBV7-2 and TRBJ2-1, the CDR3 gives the full variable domain: GAGVSQSPSNKVTEKGKDVELRCDPISGHTALYWYRQSLGQGLEFLIYFQGNSAPDKSGLPSDRFSAERTGGSVSTLTIQRTQQEDSAVYLCASSLSIGTSAYNEQFFGPGTRLTVL.

This clone came up a few times. The J gene is TRBJ1-1, the V gene TRBV6-5; unclear D gene. The CDR3 contains 14 residues. CDR1 MNHEY and CDR2 SVGAGI come from the germline V gene. V lost 7 bases, J lost 1 base, and 13 bases lay in between. The CDR3 protein is CASTLVPGNTEAFF. The CDR3 DNA reads TGTGCCAGCACTTTGGTTCCGGGGAACACTGAAGCTTTCTTT.

The chain has TRBV4-1 and TRBJ2-3, with a possible D match to TRBD2 (6 bases). Trimming cost V 5 bases and J 2 bases, with 17 bases left between them. CDR1 is MGHRA and CDR2 is YSYEKL in the germline V gene. This CDR3 has 16 amino acids. The CDR3 bases are TGCGCCAGCAGCGAGCGAGGGGCGGGACTCACAGATACGCAGTATTTT. Encoded protein: CASSERGAGLTDTQYF.

The chain joins TRBV7-8 to TRBJ1-1, with D perhaps TRBD1 (5 bases). Germline loops: CDR1 SGHVS, CDR2 FQNEAQ. V lost 5 bases, J lost 0 bases, and 13 bases lay in between. CDR3 length: 15 amino acids. The CDR3, as DNA: TGTGCCAGCAGCCCGCAAGGGGCTATGAACACTGAAGCTTTCTTT. Encoded protein: CASSPQGAMNTEAFF.

The chain recombines TRBV5-1 with TRBJ2-2; unclear D gene. The V gene lost 6 bases and the J gene lost 2 bases, with 20 bases spanning the gap. Germline V gene data show CDR1 as SGHRS and CDR2 as YFSETQ. The CDR3 covers 17 residues. The DNA of the CDR3 is TGCGCCAGCATGAATCCTAAACTAACACAAAACACCGGGGAGCTGTTTTTT. Translation: CASMNPKLTQNTGELFF.

This clone occurred a few times. J is TRBJ2-1 and V is TRBV5-1, with a possible D match to TRBD1 (6 bases). The CDR3 runs 14 residues. Germline V gene data show CDR1 as SGHRS and CDR2 as YFSETQ. Deletions cut 5 bases from V and 0 bases from J, with 9 bases between. The DNA of the CDR3 is TGCGCCAGCAGTTCGGGACACTCCTACAATGAGCAGTTCTTC. Translated, it gives CASSSGHSYNEQFF.

The rearrangement uses TRBV5-1 and TRBJ2-1, with 8 nucleotides matching TRBD2. Germline CDR1 is SGHRS and CDR2 is YFSETQ. The CDR3 has 15 residues. Germline trimming cut 1 base from V and 3 bases from J; bases unmatched to any gene: 3. DNA for the CDR3: TGCGCCAGCAGCTTGATAGCGGGGTTCTACAATGAGCAGTTCTTC. Encoded protein: CASSLIAGFYNEQFF.

Concerning this clone: This CDR3 is also generated by other DNA sequences in the sample. This chain connects TRBV19 to TRBJ1-2; 7 nucleotides agree with TRBD1. The V segment lost 4 bases and the J segment 5 bases; nucleotides outside the gene matches: 4. The CDR3 runs 13 residues. CDR1 LNHDA and CDR2 SQIVND come from the germline V gene (reference sequence). The CDR3 reads CASSRDRIYGYTF. The CDR3 coding sequence is TGTGCCAGTAGTAGGGACAGAATATATGGCTACACCTTC.

The chain recombines TRBV7-2 with TRBJ2-1; 11 positions match TRBD2. This CDR3 contains 15 residues. V lost 4 bases, J lost 9 bases, and 8 bases stayed unmatched. CDR1 and CDR2 (germline): SGHTA, FQGNSA. DNA for the CDR3: TGTGCCAGCAGCTCCTCTAGCGGGAGGAGGAGTGAGCAGTTCTTC. This codes for CASSSSSGRRSEQFF. Complete variable domain (other parts from reference TRBV7-2 and TRBJ2-1): GAGVSQSPSNKVTEKGKDVELRCDPISGHTALYWYRQSLGQGLEFLIYFQGNSAPDKSGLPSDRFSAERTGGSVSTLTIQRTQQEDSAVYLCASSSSSGRRSEQFFGPGTRLTVL.

This clone has only a few counts. The chain carries TRBV18 and TRBJ1-3; possibly TRBD1 for D (5 bases). CDR1 KGHSH and CDR2 LQKENI come from the germline V gene. V lost 2 bases and J 2 bases, leaving 19 bases between the germline ends. CDR3 length: 18 residues. CDR3 DNA: TGTGCCAGCTCACCAAGAATCACGGGGCAACGAGCTGGAAACACCATATATTTT. This sequence encodes CASSPRITGQRAGNTIYF.

The chain links TRBV5-6 to TRBJ2-5; D possibly corresponds to TRBD2 (6 bases). This CDR3 is 17 amino acids long. Trimming took off 5 bases at V and 3 bases at J, with 23 bases between the two ends. Germline CDR1 is SGHDT and CDR2 is YYEEEE. The CDR3 loop reads CASSHWGGAEYKETQYF. DNA for the CDR3: TGTGCCAGCAGTCACTGGGGAGGAGCGGAATACAAAGAGACCCAGTACTTC.

In its sample, this clone was seen a few times. The chain recombines TRBV18 with TRBJ2-2; D may be TRBD1 (6 bases). The CDR3 runs to 16 residues. Looked up from germline, CDR1 is KGHSH and CDR2 is LQKENI. Trimming removed 4 bases at V and 4 bases at J, with 16 bases between. The CDR3 protein is CASSRRYVDSTGELFF. Here the CDR3 DNA reads TGTGCCAGCTCACGACGTTATGTGGACAGCACCGGGGAGCTGTTTTTT.

This clone was seen a handful of times. The CDR3, as DNA: TGTGCCAGCAGCGGGACGGACCGCGGGACCCAGTACTTC. Its protein product is CASSGTDRGTQYF. The V gene is TRBV2, the J gene TRBJ2-5; possibly TRBD1 or TRBD2 for D (5 bases each). The length of the CDR3 is 13 residues. CDR1 and CDR2 (germline): SNHLY, FYNNEI. V lost 6 bases, J lost 7 bases, and 15 bases lay in between.

The J gene is TRBJ1-1, the V gene TRBV13; D possibly corresponds to TRBD1 (5 bases). Per the germline V gene, CDR1 is PRHDT and CDR2 is FYEKMQ (reference sequence). The CDR3 is 15 residues long. The V and J ends lost 1 base and 8 bases respectively, with 17 bases between them. CDR3 nucleotide sequence: TGTGCCAGCAGCTTAGCGTGGGGCAGTGGAACGGAAGCTTTCTTT. This codes for CASSLAWGSGTEAFF.